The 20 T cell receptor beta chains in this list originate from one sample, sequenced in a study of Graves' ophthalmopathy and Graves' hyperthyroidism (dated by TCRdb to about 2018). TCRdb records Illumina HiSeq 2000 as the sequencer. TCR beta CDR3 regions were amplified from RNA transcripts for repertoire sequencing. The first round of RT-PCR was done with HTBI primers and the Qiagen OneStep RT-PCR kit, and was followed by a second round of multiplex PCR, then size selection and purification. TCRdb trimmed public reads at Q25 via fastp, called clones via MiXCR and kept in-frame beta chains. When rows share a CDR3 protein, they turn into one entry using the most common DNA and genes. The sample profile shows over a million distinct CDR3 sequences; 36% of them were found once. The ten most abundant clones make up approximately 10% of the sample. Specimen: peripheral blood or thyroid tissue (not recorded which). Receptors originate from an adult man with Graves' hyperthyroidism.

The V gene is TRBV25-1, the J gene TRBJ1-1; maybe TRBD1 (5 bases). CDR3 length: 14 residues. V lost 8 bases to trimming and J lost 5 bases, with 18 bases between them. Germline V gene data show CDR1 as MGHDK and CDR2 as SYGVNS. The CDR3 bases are TGTGCCAGCGTAGTTCCAGGGCGTGGGACTGAAGCTTTCTTT. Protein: CASVVPGRGTEAFF. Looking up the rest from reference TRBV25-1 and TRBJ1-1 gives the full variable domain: EADIYQTPRYLVIGTGKKITLECSQTMGHDKMYWYQQDPGMELHLIHYSYGVNSTEKGDLSSESTVSRIRTEHFPLTLESARPSHTSQYLCASVVPGRGTEAFFGQGTRLTVV.

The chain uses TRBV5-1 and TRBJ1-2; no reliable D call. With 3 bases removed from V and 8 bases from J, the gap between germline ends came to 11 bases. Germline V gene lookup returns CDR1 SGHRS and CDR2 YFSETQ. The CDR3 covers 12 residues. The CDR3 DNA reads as TGCGCCAGCAGCTCCCTTGTAGGAGGCTACACCTTC. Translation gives CASSSLVGGYTF. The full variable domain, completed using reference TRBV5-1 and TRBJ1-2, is KAGVTQTPRYLIKTRGQQVTLSCSPISGHRSVSWYQQTPGQGLQFLFEYFSETQRNKGNFPGRFSGRQFSNSRSEMNVSTLELGDSALYLCASSSLVGGYTFGSGTRLTVV.

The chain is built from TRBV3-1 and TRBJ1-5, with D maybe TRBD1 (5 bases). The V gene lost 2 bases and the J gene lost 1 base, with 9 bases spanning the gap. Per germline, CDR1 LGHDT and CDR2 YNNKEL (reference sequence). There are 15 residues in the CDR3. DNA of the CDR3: TGTGCCAGCAGCCAAAGGGGAAAGAGCAATCAGCCCCAGCATTTT. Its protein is CASSQRGKSNQPQHF.

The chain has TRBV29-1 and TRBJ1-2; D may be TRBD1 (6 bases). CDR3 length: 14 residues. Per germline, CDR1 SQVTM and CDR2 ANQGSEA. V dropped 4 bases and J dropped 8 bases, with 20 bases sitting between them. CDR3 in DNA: TGCAGCGTTGGTCCCGTGGGCAGGGGAGTCGGCTACACCTTC. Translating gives CSVGPVGRGVGYTF.

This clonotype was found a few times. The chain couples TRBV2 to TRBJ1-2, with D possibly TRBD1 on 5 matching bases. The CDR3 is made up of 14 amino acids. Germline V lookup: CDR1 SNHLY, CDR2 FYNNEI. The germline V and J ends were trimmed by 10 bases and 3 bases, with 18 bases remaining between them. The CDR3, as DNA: TGTGCCATCAGCGGTTCCGGGGGTGACTATGGCTACACCTTC. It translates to CAISGSGGDYGYTF.

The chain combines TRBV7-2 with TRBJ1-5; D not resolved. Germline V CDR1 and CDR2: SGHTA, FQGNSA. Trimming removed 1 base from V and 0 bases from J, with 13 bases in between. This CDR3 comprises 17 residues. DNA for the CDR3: TGTGCCAGCAGCTTAGACGGCCGACTATATAGCAATCAGCCCCAGCATTTT. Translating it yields CASSLDGRLYSNQPQHF.

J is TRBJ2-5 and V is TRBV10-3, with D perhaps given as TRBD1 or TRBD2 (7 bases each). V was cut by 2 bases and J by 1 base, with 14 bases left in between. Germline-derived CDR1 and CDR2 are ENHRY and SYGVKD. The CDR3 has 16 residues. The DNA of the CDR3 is TGTGCCATCAGTGAGCCCAGCGGGACAGTCCAAGAGACCCAGTACTTC. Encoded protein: CAISEPSGTVQETQYF.

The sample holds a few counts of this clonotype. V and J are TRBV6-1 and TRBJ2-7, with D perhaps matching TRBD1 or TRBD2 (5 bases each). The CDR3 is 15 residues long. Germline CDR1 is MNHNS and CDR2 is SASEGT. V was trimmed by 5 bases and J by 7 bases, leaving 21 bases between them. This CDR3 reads CASSYSWQGSGEQYF. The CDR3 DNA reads TGTGCCAGCAGTTACTCGTGGCAGGGCAGCGGTGAGCAGTACTTC.

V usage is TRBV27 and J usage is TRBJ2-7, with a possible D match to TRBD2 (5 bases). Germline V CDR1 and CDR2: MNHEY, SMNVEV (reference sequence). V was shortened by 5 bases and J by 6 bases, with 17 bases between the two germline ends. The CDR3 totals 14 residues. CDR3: CASSDSWERLEQYF. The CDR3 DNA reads TGTGCCAGCAGTGATTCCTGGGAGCGGCTCGAGCAGTACTTC.

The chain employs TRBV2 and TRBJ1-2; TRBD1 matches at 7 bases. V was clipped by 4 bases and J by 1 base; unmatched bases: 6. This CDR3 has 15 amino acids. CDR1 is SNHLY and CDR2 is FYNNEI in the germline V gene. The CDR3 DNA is TGTGCCAGCAGTGGGTCCGGGACAGATAACTATGGCTACACCTTC. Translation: CASSGSGTDNYGYTF.

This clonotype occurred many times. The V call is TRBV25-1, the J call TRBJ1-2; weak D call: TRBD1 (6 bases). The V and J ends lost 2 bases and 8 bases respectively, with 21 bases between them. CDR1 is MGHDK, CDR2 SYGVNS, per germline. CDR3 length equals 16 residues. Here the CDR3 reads CASSEATAGAFLGYTF. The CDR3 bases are TGTGCCAGCAGTGAAGCAACGGCGGGGGCATTTTTGGGCTACACCTTC.

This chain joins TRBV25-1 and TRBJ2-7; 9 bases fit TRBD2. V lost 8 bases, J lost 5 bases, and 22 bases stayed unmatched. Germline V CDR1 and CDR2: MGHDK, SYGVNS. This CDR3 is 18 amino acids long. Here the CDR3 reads CASGGLREGASTYNEQYF. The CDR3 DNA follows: TGTGCCAGCGGGGGGTTGCGGGAGGGTGCGTCTACTTACAACGAGCAGTACTTC.

The CDR3 loop is CASSALTYNEQFF. The CDR3 DNA reads TGCGCCAGCAGTGCCCTAACCTACAATGAGCAGTTCTTC. The rearrangement links TRBV10-2 to TRBJ2-7; D is unclear. The J call may be mistaken, given a closer DNA end match to TRBJ2-1. The length of the CDR3 is 13 residues. Germline V lookup: CDR1 WSHSY, CDR2 SAAADI.

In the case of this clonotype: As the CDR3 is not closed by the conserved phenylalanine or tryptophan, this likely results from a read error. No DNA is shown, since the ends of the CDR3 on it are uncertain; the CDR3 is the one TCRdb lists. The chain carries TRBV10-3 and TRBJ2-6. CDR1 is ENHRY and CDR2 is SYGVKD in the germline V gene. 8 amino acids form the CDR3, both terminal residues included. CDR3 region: CAISELTV.

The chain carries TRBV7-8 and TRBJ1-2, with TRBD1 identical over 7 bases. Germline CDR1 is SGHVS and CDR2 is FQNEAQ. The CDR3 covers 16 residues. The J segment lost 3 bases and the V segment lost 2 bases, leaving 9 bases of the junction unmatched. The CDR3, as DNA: TGTGCCAGCAGCTTAAGGGGGCCGGGTTACTACTATGGCTACACCTTC. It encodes CASSLRGPGYYYGYTF.

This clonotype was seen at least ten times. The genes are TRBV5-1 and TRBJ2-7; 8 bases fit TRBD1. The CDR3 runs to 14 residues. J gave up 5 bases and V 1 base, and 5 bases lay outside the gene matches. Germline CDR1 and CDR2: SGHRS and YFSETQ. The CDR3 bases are TGCGCCAGCAGCTTGTACCAGGGGGCACACGAGCAGTACTTC. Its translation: CASSLYQGAHEQYF. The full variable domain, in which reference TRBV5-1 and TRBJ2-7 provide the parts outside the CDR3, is KAGVTQTPRYLIKTRGQQVTLSCSPISGHRSVSWYQQTPGQGLQFLFEYFSETQRNKGNFPGRFSGRQFSNSRSEMNVSTLELGDSALYLCASSLYQGAHEQYFGPGTRLTVT.

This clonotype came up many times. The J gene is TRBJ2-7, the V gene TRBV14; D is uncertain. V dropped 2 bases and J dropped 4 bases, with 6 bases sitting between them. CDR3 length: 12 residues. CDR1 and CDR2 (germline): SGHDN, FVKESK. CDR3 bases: TGTGCCAGCAGCCAATGGGGATACGAGCAGTACTTC. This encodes CASSQWGYEQYF.

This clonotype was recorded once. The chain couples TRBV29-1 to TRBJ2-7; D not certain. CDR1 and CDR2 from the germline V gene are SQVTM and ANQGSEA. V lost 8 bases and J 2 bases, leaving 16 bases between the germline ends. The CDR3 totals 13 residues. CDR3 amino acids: CSLASARAYEQYF. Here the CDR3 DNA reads TGCAGCTTGGCCTCAGCCCGGGCCTACGAGCAGTACTTC.

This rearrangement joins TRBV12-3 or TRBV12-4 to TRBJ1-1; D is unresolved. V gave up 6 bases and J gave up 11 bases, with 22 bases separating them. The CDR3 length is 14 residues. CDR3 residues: CASSRDVGLKWAFF. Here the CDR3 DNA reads TGTGCCAGCAGCCGTGACGTAGGCCTAAAATGGGCTTTCTTT.

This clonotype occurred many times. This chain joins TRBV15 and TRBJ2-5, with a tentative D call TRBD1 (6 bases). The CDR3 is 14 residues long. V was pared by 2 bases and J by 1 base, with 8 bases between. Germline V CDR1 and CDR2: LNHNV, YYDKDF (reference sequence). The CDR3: CATSRTGTQETQYF. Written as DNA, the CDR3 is TGTGCCACCAGCAGAACAGGGACCCAAGAGACCCAGTACTTC.